Described below is a single TCR beta chain sequence and its context. The antigen is not known. The study ran its PCR with 60 Vbeta and 13 Jbeta primers. Measured with immunoSEQ multiplex PCR; TCRdb has only the in-frame clones, and not every one. The table records about 51,000 clones, 81% of them present only once. This record belongs to a study of cytomegalovirus exposure and HLA in healthy donors. Findings and caveats of the study: High specificity and sensitivity for cytomegalovirus status were reported for the classifier.

This sequence was found in a boy aged 5-17 years in good health and CMV-seropositive. The sequenced sample was PBMCs.

CDR3 amino acids: CASSPAIRGGHEQYF. The CDR3 DNA is TGTGCCAGCAGCCCGGCTATACGAGGGGGTCACGAGCAGTACTTC. The chain recombines TRBV6-5 with TRBJ2-7; TRBD1 is a possible D gene (6 bases). The V end was cut by 6 bases, the J end by 5 bases, with 20 bases between. Germline loops: CDR1 MNHEY, CDR2 SVGAGI. CDR3 length: 15 residues.